The present TCR beta chain was sequenced within a study of T-cell memory formation after mild COVID-19. V shed 0 bases and J shed 0 bases, with 14 bases lying between them. This CDR3 region has 16 residues. Germline-derived CDR1 and CDR2 are SQVTM and ANQGSEA. TCRdb passed the 5' RACE reads through MiXCR, listing each CDR3 protein once. The table includes a few hundred thousand distinct CDR3 sequences, approximately 24% detected once. Sequenced material: PBMCs or a T cell subset sorted from them (not recorded which). The receptor was isolated from an adult woman who had mild COVID-19 (a few samples of this study predate the infection). Cell type and time point are not known. The chain carries TRBV29-1 and TRBJ1-2; D may be TRBD1 (5 bases). The CDR3 coding sequence is TGCAGCGTTGAAGATCTGAGGGGCCGGGCTAACTATGGCTACACCTTC. This codes for CSVEDLRGRANYGYTF.